This T cell receptor (beta chain) was profiled in a study of T cell responses to AZD1222 COVID-19 vaccine. Germline-derived CDR1 and CDR2 are SGHDT and YYEEEE. V dropped 5 bases and J dropped 0 bases, with 14 bases sitting between them. This CDR3 comprises 16 residues. Sequencing was performed with immunoSEQ multiplex PCR; in TCRdb, only in-frame clones are kept and a portion is missing. Of 87,000 or so clones in the sample, 90% were seen once. This sequence joins TRBV5-6 and TRBJ2-2; weak D call: TRBD2 (6 bases). Here the sequenced sample was peripheral blood, taken on day 0 of AZD1222 vaccination. This receptor was taken from an adult in good health. CDR3 nucleotides: TGTGCCAGCAGACCCGCGGGACCAACGAACACCGGGGAGCTGTTTTTT. This sequence encodes CASRPAGPTNTGELFF.